The 11 T cell receptor beta chains presented below share a single source sample, sequenced in a study of identical twins. TCRdb re-called the 5' RACE reads with MiXCR, one entry per CDR3 protein. The table includes around 1.7 million distinct CDR3 sequences, around 33% detected once. Sequencing input: cord blood. The receptors shown here come from a newborn girl in good health.

This clonotype was observed at least ten times. This chain links TRBV6-1 with TRBJ2-1; D remains unclear. V was clipped by 0 bases and J by 10 bases, with 4 bases between them. CDR1 and CDR2 from the germline V gene are MNHNS and SASEGT. The CDR3 runs to 11 residues. The CDR3 here is CASSEAGEQFF. CDR3 sequence (DNA): TGTGCCAGCAGTGAAGCGGGAGAGCAGTTCTTC.

The sample holds a few counts of this clonotype. The chain uses TRBV7-7 and TRBJ2-3, with D tentatively TRBD1 (5 bases). CDR1 SSHAT and CDR2 FNYEAQ come from the germline V gene (reference sequence). V lost 5 bases and J 3 bases, leaving 12 bases between the germline ends. The CDR3 has 14 amino acids. The CDR3 nucleotides are TGTGCCAGCAGCGCCACCAGGACAACAGATACGCAGTATTTT. This codes for CASSATRTTDTQYF.

This rearrangement joins TRBV7-9 to TRBJ2-4; 8 nucleotides match TRBD2. The DNA end lines up better with TRBJ2-7; the J call may be wrong. Germline assignment: CDR1 SEHNR and CDR2 FQNEAQ (reference sequence). The length of the CDR3 is 16 residues. The CDR3 DNA follows: TGTGCCAGCAGCCTATACAGCGGGAGATCATTCTACGAGCAGTACTTC. It yields the protein CASSLYSGRSFYEQYF.

This clonotype has more than one count but fewer than ten. The chain recombines TRBV6-5 with TRBJ1-1, with D perhaps TRBD1 (5 bases). Trimming pared 2 bases from V and 0 bases from J, leaving 7 bases between. The germline CDR1 and CDR2 sequences are MNHEY and SVGAGI. CDR3 size: 14 residues. CDR3 region: CASSYGGVNTEAFF. Here the CDR3 DNA reads TGTGCCAGCAGTTACGGGGGGGTGAACACTGAAGCTTTCTTT.

This chain uses TRBV6-5 with TRBJ2-5; TRBD1 matches at 9 bases. J gave up 5 bases and V 7 bases, and 8 bases lay outside the gene matches. Germline V CDR1 and CDR2: MNHEY, SVGAGI. The CDR3 is 14 residues long. The CDR3 region is CASTPQGARETQYF. Here the CDR3 DNA reads TGTGCCAGCACCCCACAGGGGGCTCGGGAGACCCAGTACTTC.

The rearrangement joins TRBV2 to TRBJ1-5, with 10 bases identical to TRBD1. The length of the CDR3 is 13 residues. Germline values: CDR1 SNHLY, CDR2 FYNNEI. V was clipped by 8 bases and J by 5 bases; unmatched bases: 3. This chain's CDR3 is CASCGTGDQPQHF. The CDR3 coding sequence is TGTGCCAGCTGCGGGACAGGGGATCAGCCCCAGCATTTT.

V usage is TRBV28 and J usage is TRBJ2-3, with 8 bases lining up with TRBD1. V was pared by 7 bases and J by 3 bases, with 6 bases of the junction left unmatched. CDR3 length: 14 amino acids. CDR1 and CDR2 (germline): MDHEN, SYDVKM. Here the CDR3 DNA reads TGTGCCAGCACCAAGGACAGGGTTACAGATACGCAGTATTTT. The encoded protein is CASTKDRVTDTQYF.

This clonotype was seen ten or more times. The rearrangement links TRBV29-1 to TRBJ1-2; 7 nucleotides align to TRBD1. The CDR3 extends over 12 amino acids. The ends lost 7 bases at V and 3 bases at J; junction bases unmatched: 5. Germline loops: CDR1 SQVTM, CDR2 ANQGSEA. For the CDR3, the DNA is TGCAGCGGCAGACAGGGTGACTATGGCTACACCTTC. This codes for CSGRQGDYGYTF.

This clonotype has just a few counts. This rearrangement joins TRBV6-2 or TRBV6-3 to TRBJ2-5; 7 bases are a match to TRBD2. Looked up from germline, CDR1 is MNHEY and CDR2 is SVGEGT. V lost 3 bases, J lost 1 base, and 2 bases stayed unmatched. This CDR3 spans 14 amino acids. The CDR3 coding sequence is TGTGCCAGCAGTTATGGACTAGTCCAAGAGACCCAGTACTTC. This gives the protein CASSYGLVQETQYF.

This chain links TRBV28 with TRBJ2-4, with TRBD2 identical over 16 bases. This CDR3 is built from 17 residues. Germline lookup yields CDR1 MDHEN and CDR2 SYDVKM. V lost 6 bases to trimming and J lost 6 bases; unmatched junction nucleotides: 8. The CDR3 nucleotides are TGTGCCAGCAGCAACCAGGGACTAGCGGGAGGGGTAAACATTCAGTACTTC. This gives the protein CASSNQGLAGGVNIQYF. The variable domain in full, completed from reference TRBV28 and TRBJ2-4, reads DVKVTQSSRYLVKRTGEKVFLECVQDMDHENMFWYRQDPGLGLRLIYFSYDVKMKEKGDIPEGYSVSREKKERFSLILESASTNQTSMYLCASSNQGLAGGVNIQYFGAGTRLSVL.

The chain couples TRBV10-3 to TRBJ2-1, with D possibly matching TRBD2 (6 bases). V dropped 6 bases and J dropped 6 bases, with 18 bases sitting between them. CDR3 length: 15 amino acids. The germline gives CDR1 ENHRY, CDR2 SYGVKD. For the CDR3, the DNA is TGTGCCATCAGGGAGGATAGTAGGCGGGGCAATGAGCAGTTCTTC. It codes for CAIREDSRRGNEQFF.